Only one count was recorded for the clone carrying this T cell receptor (beta chain). No antigen is known for it. The entry originates in a study of cytomegalovirus exposure and HLA in healthy donors. Germline CDR1 SGHDN, CDR2 FVKESK. The CDR3 loop spans 15 amino acids. Trimming shortened V by 1 base and J by 1 base, and 10 bases separated the two germline ends. Study-level points and caveats: TCR beta sequences reportedly predicted the HLA-A and HLA-B alleles of most subjects accurately. Some TCR beta chains (164 of them) were listed as cytomegalovirus-associated. The authors considered a cluster of highly shared sequence variants likely to be a sequencing artifact. A missense DCLRE1C variant was associated with V- and J-gene trimming of TCR beta chains in a later analysis, and an independent cohort replicated the association.

In the PCR, 60 Vbeta and 13 Jbeta primers were used. Only in-frame clones appear in the TCRdb table, and some are missing; sequencing was by immunoSEQ multiplex PCR. The data hold about 160,000 clones, with 70% to 80% observed a single time. Sequencing was performed on PBMCs. The TCR originated in a human donor in good health. This chain links TRBV14 with TRBJ1-1; D is perhaps TRBD1 (6 bases). CDR3 in amino acids: CASSQVKGENTEAFF. The CDR3 nucleotides are TGTGCCAGCAGCCAAGTTAAGGGGGAGAACACTGAAGCTTTCTTT.